This T cell receptor beta chain was sequenced for a study of metastatic and nonmetastatic thyroid tumors. As for the study in general: The comparison covered peripheral blood and tumor or nodule tissue in malignant and benign thyroid patients.

Treatment of any kind had been given to no patient before thyroid surgery. This clone was observed many times. With a much larger clone just one base away, this may be a read error. The V and J ends lost 4 bases and 4 bases respectively, with 11 bases between them. Germline V lookup: CDR1 MNHEY, CDR2 SVGAGI. This CDR3 has 13 residues. TCRdb re-called the PCR reads through MiXCR. The sample records approximately 22,000 clones, 10% to 12% being singletons. This TCR was sampled from a female donor with papillary thyroid cancer or a benign thyroid nodule (not recorded which). Some clones in this sample may be carry-over from other donors' samples. The rearrangement joins TRBV6-5 to TRBJ2-7; D gene unclear. Sequencing used blood. CDR3 sequence: CASSSQAHYEQYF. CDR3 bases: TGTGCCAGCAGTTCCCAAGCTCATTACGAGCAGTACTTC.